The clone carrying this T cell receptor beta chain was recorded at least ten times. The target antigen is unknown. As it was prepared, the TCRbeta library received unique molecular identifiers. TCRdb analysed the PCR reads with MiXCR anew, one entry per CDR3 protein. The sample holds 900,000 or so distinct CDR3 sequences, around 17% seen once. This entry comes from a study of T-cell reconstitution after alpha-beta-depleted transplantation in children. Study observations and caveats: Several hundred graft clones that had expanded were reportedly the source of alpha-beta T cells about two months after transplant. Fresh T-cell production supplied most of the T-cell counts and diversity seen one year after transplant.

The receptor's source is a male patient aged 5 to 17 who had a stem cell transplant for acute lymphoblastic leukemia, so the T cells may come from the graft donor. Sequenced material: PBMCs, mostly from graft donor cells, taken 360 days after TCRalphabeta/CD19-depleted stem cell transplant.

CDR3 nucleotides: TGTGCCAGCAGTCCCAGACAGGTCTTCTATGGCTACACCTTC. It translates to CASSPRQVFYGYTF. This chain connects TRBV12-3 or TRBV12-4 to TRBJ1-2; a weak D match, TRBD1 (6 bases). V lost 5 bases, J lost 4 bases, and 14 bases lay in between. This CDR3 comprises 14 residues.